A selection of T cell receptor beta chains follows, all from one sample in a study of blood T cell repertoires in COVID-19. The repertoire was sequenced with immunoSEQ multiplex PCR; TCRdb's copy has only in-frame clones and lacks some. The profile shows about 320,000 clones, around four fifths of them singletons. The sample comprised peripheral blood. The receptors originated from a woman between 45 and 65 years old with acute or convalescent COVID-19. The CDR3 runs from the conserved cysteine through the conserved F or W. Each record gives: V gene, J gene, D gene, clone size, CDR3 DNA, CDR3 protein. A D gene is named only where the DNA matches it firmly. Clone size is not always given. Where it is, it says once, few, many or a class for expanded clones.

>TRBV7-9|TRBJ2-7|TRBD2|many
TGTGCCAGCAGCTTTAGCGGGGGAGGCGGGGAGCAGTACTTC
CASSFSGGGGEQYF
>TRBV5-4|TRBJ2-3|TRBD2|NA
TGTGCCAGCAGCCTTAGCGGGGGGTACTCCACAGATACGCAGTATTTT
CASSLSGGYSTDTQYF
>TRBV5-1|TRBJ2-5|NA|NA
TGCGCCAGCAGCTTGGCCGGGATCGGCCAAGAGACCCAGTACTTC
CASSLAGIGQETQYF
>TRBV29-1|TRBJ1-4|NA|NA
TGCAGCGCTCAGGGGACTGAAAAACTGTTTTTT
CSAQGTEKLFF
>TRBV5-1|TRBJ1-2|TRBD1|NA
TGCGCCAGGAAATTAGGACAGGTCTATGGCTACACCTTC
CARKLGQVYGYTF
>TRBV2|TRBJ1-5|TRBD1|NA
TGTGCCAGCAGTGAGACAGGGGGTTACAATCAGCCCCAGCATTTT
CASSETGGYNQPQHF
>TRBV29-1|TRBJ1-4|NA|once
TGCAGCGTTGGTACAGGAGATGAAAAACTGTTTTTT
CSVGTGDEKLFF
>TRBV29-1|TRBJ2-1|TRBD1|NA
TGCAGCGAATGGACAGGGGGATTCTATGAGCAGTTCTTC
CSEWTGGFYEQFF
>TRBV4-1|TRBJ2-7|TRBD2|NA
TGCGCCAGCAAGGGCGGGAGCTCTGACGAGCAGTACTTC
CASKGGSSDEQYF
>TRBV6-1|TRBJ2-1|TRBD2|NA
TGTGCCAGCAGTGTTAGTAGGCTAGCGGGAGGCAATGAGCAGTTCTTC
CASSVSRLAGGNEQFF
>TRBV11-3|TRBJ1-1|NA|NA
TGTGCCAGCGGATCAGGGGCTTACACTGAAGCTTTCTTT
CASGSGAYTEAFF
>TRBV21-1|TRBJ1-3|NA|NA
TGTGCCAGCAGCAAAGGGGGGGGGCGCCCCGGAAACACCATATATTTT
CASSKGGGRPGNTIYF
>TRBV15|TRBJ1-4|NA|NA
TGTGCCACCAGCGGAGGACGGGCGGGAGAAAAACTGTTTTTT
CATSGGRAGEKLFF
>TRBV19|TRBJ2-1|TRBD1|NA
TGTGCCAGTAGTATAACCGGGACAGGGGCCCATGAGCAGTTCTTC
CASSITGTGAHEQFF
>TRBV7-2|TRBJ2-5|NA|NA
TGTGCCAGCAGCTTGGGGGGTAGCCAAGAGACCCAGTACTTC
CASSLGGSQETQYF
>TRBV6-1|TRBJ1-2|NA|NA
TGTGCCAGCAGTGAATCGGGGTTGCATGGCTACACCTTC
CASSESGLHGYTF
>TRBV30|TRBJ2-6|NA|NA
TGTGCCTGGAGTGTTTGGTGGAGCTCTGGGGCCAACGTCCTGACTTTC
CAWSVWWSSGANVLTF
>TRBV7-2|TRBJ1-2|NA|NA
TGTGCCAGCAGCTCGACCGCAGGGCCTTATGGCTACACCTTC
CASSSTAGPYGYTF
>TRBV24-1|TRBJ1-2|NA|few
TGTGCCACCAGTGCCCCGGGAGGCTATGGCTACACCTTC
CATSAPGGYGYTF
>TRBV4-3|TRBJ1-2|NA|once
TGCGCCAGCAGCCAAGATAGCAAGTGGGGCTACACCTTC
CASSQDSKWGYTF
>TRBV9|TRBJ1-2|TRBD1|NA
TGTGCCAGCAGCACCTTGACAGGGACCTATGGCTACACCTTC
CASSTLTGTYGYTF
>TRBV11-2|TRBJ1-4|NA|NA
TGTGCCAGCAGCCTCTCGACGGGGACTAATGAAAAACTGTTTTTT
CASSLSTGTNEKLFF